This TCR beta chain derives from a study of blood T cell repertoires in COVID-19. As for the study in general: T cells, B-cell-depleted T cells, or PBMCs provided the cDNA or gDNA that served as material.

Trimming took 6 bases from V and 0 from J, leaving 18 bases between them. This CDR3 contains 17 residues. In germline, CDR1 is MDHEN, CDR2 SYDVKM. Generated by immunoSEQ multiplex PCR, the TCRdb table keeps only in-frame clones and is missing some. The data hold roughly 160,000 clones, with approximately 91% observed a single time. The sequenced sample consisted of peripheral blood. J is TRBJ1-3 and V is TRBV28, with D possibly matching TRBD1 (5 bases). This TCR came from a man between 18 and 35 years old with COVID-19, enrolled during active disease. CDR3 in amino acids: CASRTMTAFISGNTIYF. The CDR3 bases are TGTGCCAGCAGGACAATGACAGCCTTTATCTCTGGAAACACCATATATTTT.